This T cell receptor (beta chain) was sequenced in a study of post-analysis software for immune sequencing data. Across the whole study: Clinical courses comprised relapsing-remitting, secondary progressive and progressive-relapsing multiple sclerosis.

The CDR3 length is 14 residues. The germline V gene has CDR1 SGHTA and CDR2 FQGNSA. V lost 4 bases and J lost 6, with 15 bases in between. Overall study findings and caveats: The authors found that F measure strongly co-clustered same-batch samples. The study found significantly lower normalized Chao1 diversity in multiple sclerosis patients than in controls. Elevated frequency relative to controls characterized 4 or 5 TRBV segments in patients, TRBV5-6, TRBV5-1 and TRBV20-1 among them.

Unique molecular identifiers were built into the TCR beta cDNA libraries. TCRdb called the PCR reads again in MiXCR, with one record for every CDR3 protein. This sample has 750,000 to 950,000 distinct CDR3 sequences, with approximately 57% found just once. Regarding this clonotype: Its target is unknown.

The TCR was taken from a girl aged 5-17 years with multiple sclerosis. The sequenced sample was blood. The chain recombines TRBV7-2 with TRBJ1-2, with D perhaps matching TRBD1 (5 bases). The DNA of the CDR3 is TGTGCCAGCAGCTCCCCCGGGGGGTTCGATGGCTACACCTTC. Its translation is CASSSPGGFDGYTF.